This T cell receptor (beta chain) was sequenced for a study of blood T cell repertoires in COVID-19. Whole-study context: Material from acute and convalescent COVID-19 was sourced from the United States, Italy and Spain.

Per germline, CDR1 SGHRS and CDR2 YFSETQ. The length of the CDR3 is 16 residues. V lost 0 bases and J lost 4; bases outside the gene matches: 7. Per the authors' pipeline: Amplification from reference gene primers served as the basis for estimated nucleated cell counts. The data were produced by immunoSEQ multiplex PCR, yet TCRdb's version contains in-frame clones alone and is incomplete. V and J calls and clone size are those listed in that table; D and trimming were worked out from the DNA. Of roughly 160,000 clones listed, roughly 80% are singletons. The participants were between about 18 and 95 years old and came from under 25 US areas. Before being deemed recovered, Cohort 3 donors had two negative PCRs, clearance, or symptom resolution.

Sequenced material: PBMCs or T cells enriched from blood (not recorded which). V and J are TRBV5-1 and TRBJ1-2; 9 bases align to TRBD1. This TCR was recovered from a man in his forties or fifties who had recovered from COVID-19. CDR3 nucleotides: TGCGCCAGCAGCTTGGCCGGGACAGGGCTCCTCTATGGCTACACCTTC. Amino acids: CASSLAGTGLLYGYTF.